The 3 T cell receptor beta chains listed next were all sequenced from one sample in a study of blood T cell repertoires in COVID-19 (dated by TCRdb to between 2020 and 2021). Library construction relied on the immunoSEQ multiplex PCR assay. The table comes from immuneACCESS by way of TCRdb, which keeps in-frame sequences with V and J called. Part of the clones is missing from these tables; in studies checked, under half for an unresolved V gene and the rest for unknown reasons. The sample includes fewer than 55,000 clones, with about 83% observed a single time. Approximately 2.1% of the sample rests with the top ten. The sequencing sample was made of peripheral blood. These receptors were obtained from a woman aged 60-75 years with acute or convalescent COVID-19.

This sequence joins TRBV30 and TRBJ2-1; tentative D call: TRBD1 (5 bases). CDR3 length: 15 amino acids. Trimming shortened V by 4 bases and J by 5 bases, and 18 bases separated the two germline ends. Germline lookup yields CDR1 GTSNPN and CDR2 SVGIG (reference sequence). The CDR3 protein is CAWNRGALRHNEQFF. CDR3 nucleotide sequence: TGTGCCTGGAATAGGGGCGCGCTCCGTCACAATGAGCAGTTCTTC.

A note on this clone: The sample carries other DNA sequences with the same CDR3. CDR3 bases: TGTGCCAGCAGTTTTGTAGGCGGTCAATACAATGAGCAGTTCTTC. Its translation: CASSFVGGQYNEQFF. V usage is TRBV28 and J usage is TRBJ2-1; no clear D gene. This CDR3 is 15 amino acids long. CDR1 is MDHEN and CDR2 is SYDVKM in the germline V gene. Between the trimmed V and J ends, which lost 3 bases and 4 bases, there was a span of 13 bases.

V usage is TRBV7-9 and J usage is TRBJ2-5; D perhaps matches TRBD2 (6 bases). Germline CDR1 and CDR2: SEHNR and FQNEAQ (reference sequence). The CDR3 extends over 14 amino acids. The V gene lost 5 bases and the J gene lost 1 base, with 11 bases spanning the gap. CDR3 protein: CASSGGTFQETQYF. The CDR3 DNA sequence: TGTGCCAGCAGCGGTGGGACTTTCCAAGAGACCCAGTACTTC.